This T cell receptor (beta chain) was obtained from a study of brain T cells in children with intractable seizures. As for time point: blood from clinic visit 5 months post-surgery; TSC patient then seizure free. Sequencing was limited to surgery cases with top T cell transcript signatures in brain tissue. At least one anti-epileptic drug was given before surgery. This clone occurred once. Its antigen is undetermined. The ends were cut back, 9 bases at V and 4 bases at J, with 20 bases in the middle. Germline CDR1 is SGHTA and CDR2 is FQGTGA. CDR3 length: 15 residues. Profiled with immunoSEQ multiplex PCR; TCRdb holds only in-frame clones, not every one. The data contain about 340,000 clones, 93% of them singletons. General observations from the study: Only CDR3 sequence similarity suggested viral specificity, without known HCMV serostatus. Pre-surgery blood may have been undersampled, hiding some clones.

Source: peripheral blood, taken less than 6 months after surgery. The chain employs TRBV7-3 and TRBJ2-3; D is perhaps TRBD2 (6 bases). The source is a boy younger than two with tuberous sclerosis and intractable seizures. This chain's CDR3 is CASTKWGGVADTQYF. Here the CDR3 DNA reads TGTGCCAGTACGAAGTGGGGAGGAGTAGCAGATACGCAGTATTTT.